These T cell receptor beta chains were read from a single sample in a study of Ad26.COV2.S vaccination and SARS-CoV-2 variants. Repertoires were generated with immunoSEQ multiplex PCR, while TCRdb's copy carries only in-frame clones and drops some. This table has 200,000 to 300,000 clones, around 88% appearing once. This material consisted of peripheral blood, taken in a trial of Ad26.COV2.S vaccine versus placebo. These receptors all come from a person between 18 and 60 years old who received the Ad26.COV2.S COVID-19 vaccine or a placebo. Each CDR3 is given without its conserved first and last residue. The D gene is left open where the match is weak. Only some rows state a clone size, as once, few, many or a class for expanded clones.

V gene,D gene,clone size,J gene,CDR3 protein
TRBV4-1,-,-,TRBJ2-5,ASSRFRGQETQY
TRBV7-2,TRBD2,-,TRBJ2-1,ASSGVGGRGDEQF
TRBV29-1,-,few,TRBJ2-4,SVVGWQGAKNIQY
TRBV29-1,-,-,TRBJ1-3,SVAGGSGNTIY
TRBV6-2/TRBV6-3,-,-,TRBJ1-1,ASTPAGVAEAF
TRBV6-2/TRBV6-3,-,-,TRBJ2-7,ASSYGPSDSSYEQY
TRBV6-5,TRBD1,-,TRBJ2-7,ASGPGGITAEQY
TRBV7-9,-,-,TRBJ2-5,ASAHGRGDETQY
TRBV6-5,TRBD1,-,TRBJ1-5,ASRLTGYSNQPQH
TRBV7-3,-,-,TRBJ1-1,ASSLTGGMNTEAF
TRBV19,-,-,TRBJ2-7,ASSPLGGSFSYEQY
TRBV29-1,-,-,TRBJ1-4,SVEVGKSRRPGGEKLF
TRBV19,-,-,TRBJ2-1,ASSIYRSGYNEQF
TRBV7-8,-,-,TRBJ2-4,ASSSDSKNIQY
TRBV19,-,once,TRBJ1-2,ASSIEKSYGYT
TRBV5-6,-,-,TRBJ2-1,ASSFMRTATYNEQF
TRBV27,TRBD1,few,TRBJ2-7,ASSLLSGQGGYEQY
TRBV3-1/TRBV3-2,-,-,TRBJ1-4,ASSQVSENEKLF
TRBV19,-,once,TRBJ2-3,ASSIGAGTERTDTQY
TRBV5-4,-,-,TRBJ2-5,ASSLALETQY
TRBV1,-,-,TRBJ2-5,TSSPQDKVVGETQY
TRBV5-1,-,-,TRBJ2-5,ASSPNPSSGETQY
TRBV18,TRBD1,-,TRBJ2-6,ASSVTGRSSGANVLT
TRBV3-1/TRBV3-2,-,-,TRBJ1-1,ASSQGGVRTEAF
TRBV20-1,-,few,TRBJ2-1,SARIAGQF
TRBV14,-,-,TRBJ2-7,ASSQDLGSSYEQY
TRBV5-1,-,-,TRBJ1-2,ASSYVRTGRYGYT
TRBV4-1,-,-,TRBJ1-2,ASSQVGQNGGYT
TRBV6-1,-,-,TRBJ1-1,ASSEGGGRLPNTEAF
TRBV5-1,-,-,TRBJ1-3,ASRVQGSGNTIY
TRBV5-6,-,-,TRBJ2-5,ASSLGQVKGTQY
TRBV4-2,-,-,TRBJ2-3,ASSQLISDTDTQY
TRBV7-6,-,-,TRBJ2-2,ASSSEAENTGELF
TRBV6-5,-,-,TRBJ1-1,ASSHMMNTEAF
TRBV20-1,TRBD1,-,TRBJ2-5,SASGDRQETQY
TRBV11-2,-,once,TRBJ2-1,ATALGLSSYNEQF
TRBV24-1,TRBD2,-,TRBJ2-3,ATSDPGTSGYTDTQY
TRBV30,-,-,TRBJ2-2,ASQGGVNTGELF
TRBV5-1,TRBD1,-,TRBJ2-7,ASSPRGQRTYEQY
TRBV6-5,-,-,TRBJ1-2,ASSYSTPGSPGGYT
TRBV7-9,-,-,TRBJ1-1,ASSLGLSEAF
TRBV30,-,-,TRBJ1-5,AWSGGFDQPQH
TRBV30,-,few,TRBJ1-6,AWSGGVNSPLH
TRBV19,-,few,TRBJ2-3,ASSKDGADTQY
TRBV6-5,-,-,TRBJ2-2,ASIEAYHAGELF
TRBV3-1/TRBV3-2,TRBD2,-,TRBJ2-3,ASSQGGGLAGGPTDTQY
TRBV29-1,-,-,TRBJ2-5,SAGRSGRQETQY
TRBV3-1/TRBV3-2,-,-,TRBJ2-1,ASSQLTYNEQF